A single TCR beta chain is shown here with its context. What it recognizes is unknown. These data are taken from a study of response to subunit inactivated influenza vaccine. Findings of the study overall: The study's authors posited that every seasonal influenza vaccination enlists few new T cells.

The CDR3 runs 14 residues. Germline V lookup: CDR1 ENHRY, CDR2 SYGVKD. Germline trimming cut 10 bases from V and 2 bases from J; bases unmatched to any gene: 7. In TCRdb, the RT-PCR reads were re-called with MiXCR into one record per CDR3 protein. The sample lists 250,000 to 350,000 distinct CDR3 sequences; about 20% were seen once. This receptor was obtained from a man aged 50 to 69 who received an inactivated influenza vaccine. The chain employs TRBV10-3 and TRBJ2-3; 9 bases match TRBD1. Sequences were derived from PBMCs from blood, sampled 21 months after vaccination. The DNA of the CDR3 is TGTGCCAGCCGGACAGGGGCCTACACAGATACGCAGTATTTT. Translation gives CASRTGAYTDTQYF.